What follows is one TCR beta chain and its context. The target antigen is unknown. The PCR used 60 Vbeta and 13 Jbeta primers. Profiling relied on immunoSEQ multiplex PCR, and the TCRdb table lists in-frame clones only, not all of them. The table includes some 130,000 clones, 70% to 85% detected once. This sample stems from a study of cytomegalovirus exposure and HLA in healthy donors. The V gene's germline CDR1 is SGHAT and CDR2 FQNNGV. The CDR3 length is 15 residues. Trimming left V 5 bases short and J 4 bases short, with 17 bases between. Study-level results: Common viral pathogens (according to a later analysis) appeared linked to several of the most significant clusters. As immune exposure information, only CMV serostatus was available. A few V segments could not be told apart, such as TRBV6-2 and TRBV6-3, and were left out. A later analysis reportedly found fewer N-insertions in an Asian-associated ancestry cluster than the approximately 700-donor mean.

This chain links TRBV11-2 with TRBJ1-2; D uncertain. The specimen was PBMCs. The source is a boy younger than 10 in good health and CMV-seronegative. CDR3 sequence: CASSGFHGSSYGYTF. The CDR3 nucleotides are TGTGCCAGCAGCGGTTTCCACGGGTCGTCCTATGGCTACACCTTC.